The source of this T cell receptor beta chain is a study of T-cell reconstitution after alpha-beta-depleted transplantation in children. Points from the study as a whole: After one year, T-cell counts and TCRbeta diversity mostly came from new T cells.

The library targeted TCRbeta and was prepared with unique molecular identifiers. TCRdb itself ran the PCR reads through MiXCR, one entry per CDR3 protein. The sample has approximately 650,000 distinct CDR3 sequences; around 13% are singletons. This clonotype appeared many times. What it recognizes is unknown. From germline, CDR1 is LGHNA and CDR2 YNFKEQ. The CDR3 is made up of 13 amino acids. V gave up 0 bases and J gave up 12 bases, with 12 bases separating them. The V and J genes are TRBV4-2 and TRBJ2-1; tentatively, D is TRBD2 (6 bases). The sequence came from a girl aged 2 to 10 with congenital amegakaryocytic thrombocytopenia, due to receive a stem cell transplant. Sequenced here: PBMCs, sampled before TCRalphabeta/CD19-depleted stem cell transplant. The CDR3 nucleotides are TGTGCCAGCAGCCAAGATTTGAAGACTAGGCAGTTCTTC. Protein product: CASSQDLKTRQFF.